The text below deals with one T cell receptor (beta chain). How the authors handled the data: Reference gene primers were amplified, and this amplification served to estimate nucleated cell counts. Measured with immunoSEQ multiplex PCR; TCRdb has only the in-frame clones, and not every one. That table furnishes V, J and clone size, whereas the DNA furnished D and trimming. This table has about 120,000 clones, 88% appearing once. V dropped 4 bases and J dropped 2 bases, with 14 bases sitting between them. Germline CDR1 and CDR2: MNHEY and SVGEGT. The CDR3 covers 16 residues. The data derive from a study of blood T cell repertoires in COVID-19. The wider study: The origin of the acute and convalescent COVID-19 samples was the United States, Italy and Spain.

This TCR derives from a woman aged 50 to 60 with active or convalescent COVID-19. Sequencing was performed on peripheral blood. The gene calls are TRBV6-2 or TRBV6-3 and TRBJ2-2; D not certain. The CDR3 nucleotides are TGTGCCAGCAGTTTAGAATTGCTGGTCAACACCGGGGAGCTGTTTTTT. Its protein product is CASSLELLVNTGELFF.